This T cell receptor beta chain was obtained from a study of T cell clonotyping in hematopoietic cell transplantation. Study results and caveats: Graft donor and pretransplant recipient Inverse Simpson Index values predicted broader posttransplant TCR diversity. Few recipient clonotypes overlapped donors; over 95% were de novo at given depth.

Recipients were bled about 28 days pretransplant and at posttransplant days 30, 100, 180. Sequenced by immunoSEQ multiplex PCR; TCRdb stores in-frame clones only, minus some. Among around 2,600 clones listed, 83% were seen once. Comments on this clone: Its antigen is unknown.

The receptor's source is a female patient aged 40-49 years who had an allogeneic stem cell transplant from a related donor, so T cells may come from the graft donor. Some clones in this sample may be carry-over from other donors' samples. This sample comprised PBMCs, obtained 180 days after allogeneic stem cell transplant.

The CDR3, as DNA: TGTGCCAGCAGTGAAGCGGAGGGGGCGGAGGGAAAACTGTTTTTT. This sequence encodes CASSEAEGAEGKLFF. V and J are TRBV6-1 and TRBJ1-4; 7 positions match TRBD1. V shed 0 bases and J 10 bases; nucleotides not matched to a gene: 8. The V gene's germline CDR1 is MNHNS and CDR2 SASEGT. The CDR3 consists of 15 residues.